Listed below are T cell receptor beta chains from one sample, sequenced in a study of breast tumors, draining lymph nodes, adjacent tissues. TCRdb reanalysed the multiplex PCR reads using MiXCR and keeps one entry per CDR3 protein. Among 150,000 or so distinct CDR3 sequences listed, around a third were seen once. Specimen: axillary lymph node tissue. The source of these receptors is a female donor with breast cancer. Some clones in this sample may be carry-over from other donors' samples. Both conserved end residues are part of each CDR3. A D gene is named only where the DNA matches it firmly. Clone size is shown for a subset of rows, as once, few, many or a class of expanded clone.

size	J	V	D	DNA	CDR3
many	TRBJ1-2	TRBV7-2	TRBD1	TGTGCCAGCAGCCCCCAGGGGGCCTTAGGCTATGGCTACACCTTC	CASSPQGALGYGYTF
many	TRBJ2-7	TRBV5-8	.	TGTGCCAGCAGCGACGCTGTCGAGCAGTACTTC	CASSDAVEQYF
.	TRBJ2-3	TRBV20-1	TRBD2	TGCAGTGCTCGGACTAGCGGGAGGGTTCGCACAGAAACGCAGTATTTT	CSARTSGRVRTETQYF
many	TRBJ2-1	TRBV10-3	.	TGTGCCATCAGTGAGGTGGTCGCTAATGAGCAGTTCTTC	CAISEVVANEQFF
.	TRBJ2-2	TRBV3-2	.	TGTGCCAGCGTTGACTCCGGGCCCCTGGCCGGGGAGCTGTTTTTT	CASVDSGPLAGELFF
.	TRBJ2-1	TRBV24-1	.	TGTGCCACCGGTGGCGCAAGCCCTTGGCCAACCTCCCACAATGAGCAGTTCTTC	CATGGASPWPTSHNEQFF
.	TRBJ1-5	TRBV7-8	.	TGTGCCAGCAGTGCTAGAGTGAGGGAAGATCAGCCCCAGCATTTT	CASSARVREDQPQHF
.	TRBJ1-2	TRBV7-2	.	TGTGCCAGCAGCTTAGGTCGGGTCGGGAGGGCGGGCTATGGCTACACCTTC	CASSLGRVGRAGYGYTF
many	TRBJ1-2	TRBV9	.	TGTGCCAGCAGCGGACAGCCAATCTATGGCTACACCTTC	CASSGQPIYGYTF
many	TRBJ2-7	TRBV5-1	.	TGCGCCAGCAGCACAGGCCGCGGGTCCTACGAGCAGTACTTC	CASSTGRGSYEQYF
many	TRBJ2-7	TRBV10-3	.	TGTGCCATCAAGGACACCTACTCCTACGAGCAGTACTTC	CAIKDTYSYEQYF
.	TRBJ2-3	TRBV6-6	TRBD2	TGTGCCAGCAGTTACTGGCTAGCGGGGGTTCCTAGCACAGATACGCAGTATTTT	CASSYWLAGVPSTDTQYF
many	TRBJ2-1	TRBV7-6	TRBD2	TGTGCCAGCAGCTTTATTTCCGAGCGGGAGGGGCATGAGCAGTTCTTC	CASSFISEREGHEQFF